This T cell receptor beta chain came from a study of T cell responses to AZD1222 COVID-19 vaccine. General study points: Possibly, clonal diversity was underestimated; donors were largely white British and included more females. Seropositive status at baseline applied to only five to seven AZD1222 recipients. Across spike, vaccine-associated CD4 TCRs were found, dominant at 160-218 and 743-854.

For this clone: The antigen is unknown.

Some clones are missing from TCRdb's copy, which holds only in-frame ones; the method was immunoSEQ multiplex PCR. The repertoire holds about 150,000 clones, with 90% as singletons. Germline CDR1 and CDR2: SNHLY and FYNNEI. The germline V and J ends were trimmed by 6 bases and 10 bases, with 9 bases remaining between them. This CDR3 is built from 10 residues. Second-dose recipients at about 4 or about 12 weeks were treated as one pooled group. This sequence joins TRBV2 and TRBJ1-1, with D perhaps TRBD1 (5 bases). Sequences were derived from peripheral blood, sampled 28 days after the second AZD1222 dose. The clonotype was recovered from an adult who received the AZD1222 COVID-19 vaccine. CDR3 sequence: CASRGRGAFF. The CDR3 region has the DNA TGTGCCAGCAGGGGGCGAGGAGCTTTCTTT. The full variable domain, with the rest looked up from reference TRBV2 and TRBJ1-1, is EPEVTQTPSHQVTQMGQEVILRCVPISNHLYFYWYRQILGQKVEFLVSFYNNEISEKSEIFDDQFSVERPDGSNFTLKIRSTKLEDSAMYFCASRGRGAFFGQGTRLTVV.